The rows below give T cell receptor beta chains drawn from one sample of a study of CD8+CD57+ T cells in acquired aplastic anemia. TCRdb recomputed calls from the reads with MiXCR, one row per CDR3 protein. The repertoire holds about 130,000 distinct CDR3 sequences, 48% seen once, with around 2.5% in the top ten. Sequenced input: sorted CD4+, CD8+, or CD8+CD57+ T cells (not recorded which) from PBMCs. The origin of the receptors is a human donor in good health, serving as a control. Each CDR3 is given with its conserved first and last residue. D genes are given only for firm matches. Rows may omit the clone size; those that give it use once, few, many or a size class.

TRBJ2-1 | NA | 16 | TRBV11-2 | TRBD2 | TGTGCCAGCAGCTTAGTCGGACTAGCGGGAGAATATGAGCAGTTCTTC | CASSLVGLAGEYEQFF
TRBJ1-2 | NA | 13 | TRBV19 | TRBD1 | TGTGCCAGTAGTAAGACAGGGAGCTATGGCCGCACCTTC | CASSKTGSYGRTF
TRBJ2-5 | NA | 12 | TRBV29-1 | NA | TGCAGCGCGCCGGGTCTGCAAGAGACCCAGTACTTC | CSAPGLQETQYF
TRBJ2-7 | NA | 13 | TRBV20-1 | NA | TGCAGTGCCACACGCCCTCAAATCTACGAGCAGTACTTC | CSATRPQIYEQYF
TRBJ1-3 | NA | 15 | TRBV25-1 | NA | TGTGCCAGCAGTGCTGGCTTGGGGCCTGGAAACACCATATATTTT | CASSAGLGPGNTIYF
TRBJ2-3 | medium-sized | 14 | TRBV25-1 | TRBD2 | TGTGCCAGCAGTGATCACGGGAGGACAGATACGCAGTATTTT | CASSDHGRTDTQYF
TRBJ2-3 | many | 16 | TRBV5-6 | TRBD2 | TGTGCCAGCAGCCTCGGACTAGTTAGGAGCGTCGGCACGCAGTATTTT | CASSLGLVRSVGTQYF
TRBJ2-3 | NA | 11 | TRBV2 | NA | TGTGCCAGACAGGGTCGGGATACGCAGTATTTT | CARQGRDTQYF
TRBJ2-2 | NA | 15 | TRBV19 | NA | TGTGCCAGTAGCCGGGGGACAGTCAACACCGGGGAGCTGTTTTTT | CASSRGTVNTGELFF
TRBJ2-2 | NA | 16 | TRBV11-2 | TRBD2 | TGTGCCAGCAGCTTAGAAGGCGGGGGGTTCACCGGGGAGCTGTTTTTT | CASSLEGGGFTGELFF
TRBJ2-1 | NA | 15 | TRBV20-1 | TRBD2 | TGCAGTGCTAGCGGGGGGGCAGCCTCCTACAATGAGCAGTTCTTC | CSASGGAASYNEQFF
TRBJ1-2 | NA | 14 | TRBV2 | NA | TGTGCCAGCAGTGAAGGGCAGTTGATCTATGGCTACACCTTC | CASSEGQLIYGYTF
TRBJ2-3 | few | 13 | TRBV7-8 | NA | TGTGCCAGCAGCCAGGGATCGGGGGATACGCAGTATTTT | CASSQGSGDTQYF
TRBJ2-7 | NA | 14 | TRBV19 | NA | TGTGCCAGTTCCTCGGCAGGGCTCTCCTACGAGCAGTACTTC | CASSSAGLSYEQYF
TRBJ1-5 | NA | 14 | TRBV4-2 | NA | TGTGCCAGCAGCCAGGGCTATAGCAATCAGCCCCAGCATTTT | CASSQGYSNQPQHF
TRBJ2-7 | many | 13 | TRBV18 | NA | TGTGCCAGCCGGGCAGGGAGCTCCTACGAGCAGTACTTC | CASRAGSSYEQYF
TRBJ1-2 | few | 14 | TRBV7-8 | TRBD1 | TGTGCCAGCAGCACCGGGACACAGGGGGATGGCTACACCTTC | CASSTGTQGDGYTF
TRBJ2-5 | NA | 16 | TRBV15 | NA | TGTGCCACCAGCAGAGATCGGGGACGGGAGCAAGAGACCCAGTACTTC | CATSRDRGREQETQYF
TRBJ2-3 | NA | 14 | TRBV19 | TRBD2 | TGTGCCAGTAGTTTAGCGGGGGCCACAGATACGCAGTATTTT | CASSLAGATDTQYF
TRBJ1-2 | many | 13 | TRBV7-9 | NA | TGTGCCAGCAGCCTAGAGGTTAACTATGGCTACACCTTC | CASSLEVNYGYTF
TRBJ1-2 | many | 13 | TRBV27 | NA | TGTGCCAGCAGTTTAAGAGGCAGCTATGGCTACACCTTC | CASSLRGSYGYTF
TRBJ1-2 | NA | 14 | TRBV24-1 | TRBD1 | TGTGCCACCAGTGATCCGGGACAGGACTATGGCTACACCTTC | CATSDPGQDYGYTF
TRBJ1-2 | NA | 12 | TRBV20-1 | TRBD1 | TGCAGTGGGGACAGGGGTAACTATGGCTACACCTTC | CSGDRGNYGYTF
TRBJ2-5 | few | 14 | TRBV18 | TRBD1 | TGTGCCAGCTCGCGGGACAGGGAACAAGAGACCCAGTACTTC | CASSRDREQETQYF
TRBJ2-7 | NA | 14 | TRBV15 | NA | TGTGCCAGCAGTGCCTCTCGGGGGTCCTACGAGCAGTACTTC | CASSASRGSYEQYF
TRBJ1-4 | many | 14 | TRBV7-2 | TRBD1 | TGTGCCAGCAGCCGACAGGGTTCCTCTGAAAAACTGTTTTTT | CASSRQGSSEKLFF
TRBJ1-6 | NA | 16 | TRBV6-1 | NA | TGTGCCAGCAGCGGTGGGACACCCTCAGGCAATTCACCCCTCCACTTT | CASSGGTPSGNSPLHF
TRBJ1-1 | NA | 15 | TRBV5-1 | NA | TGCGCCAGCAGCATGAGGGACAACATGAACACTGAAGCTTTCTTT | CASSMRDNMNTEAFF
TRBJ2-1 | NA | 15 | TRBV20-1 | TRBD1 | TGCAGTGCTAGCCAAGGGACAGGGGGGAGGAATGAGCAGTTCTTC | CSASQGTGGRNEQFF
TRBJ1-1 | many | 14 | TRBV15 | NA | TGTGCCACCAGCTGGGCGCTGATGAACACTGAAGCTTTCTTT | CATSWALMNTEAFF
TRBJ2-1 | many | 15 | TRBV5-1 | NA | TGCGCCAGCAGCGCTACGACAGGCTTGGGCAATGAGCAGTTCTTC | CASSATTGLGNEQFF
TRBJ2-2 | few | 16 | TRBV12-3/TRBV12-4 | NA | TGTGCCAGCAGTTTATTACACGGCGGGAACACCGGGGAGCTGTTTTTT | CASSLLHGGNTGELFF
TRBJ2-1 | many | 17 | TRBV7-3 | NA | TGTGCCAGCAGCTTAACGTTCTCCCCCAGGGGTGGCAATGAGCAGTTCTTC | CASSLTFSPRGGNEQFF
TRBJ2-7 | NA | 19 | TRBV4-1 | TRBD2 | TGCGCCAGCAGCCAGGAAAGGAAGGAGCGGGGGGGCAGGGCCTACGAGCAGTACTTC | CASSQERKERGGRAYEQYF
TRBJ2-5 | NA | 14 | TRBV7-7 | NA | TGTGCCAGCAGCTTTAAGCGGCAGTCAGAGACCCAGTACTTC | CASSFKRQSETQYF
TRBJ1-5 | NA | 15 | TRBV25-1 | TRBD1 | TGTGCCAGCAGTGGGGGGGGCAGGGGGATCAAAAACGAGCATTTT | CASSGGGRGIKNEHF